These 16 T cell receptor beta chains originate from one sample sequenced in a study of OX40 agonist ivuxolimab in advanced cancers. Sequenced by immunoSEQ multiplex PCR; TCRdb stores in-frame clones only, minus some. This table holds about 75,000 clones, 90% found once. The sequenced sample was CD4+ or CD8+ T cells sorted from blood, obtained in a trial of the OX40 agonist ivuxolimab. Source of these receptors: an adult with an advanced solid tumor such as melanoma, head and neck, liver or kidney cancer.

Note on this clone: The same CDR3 is also encoded by other DNA sequences in this sample. V and J are TRBV7-2 and TRBJ2-7; tentatively, D is TRBD1 (5 bases). Trimming removed 0 bases from V and 2 bases from J, with 8 bases in between. This CDR3 has 14 residues. The V gene's germline CDR1 is SGHTA and CDR2 FQGNSA. The DNA of the CDR3 is TGTGCCAGCAGCTTAGCTGGGGCCGCCTACGAGCAGTACTTC. This gives the protein CASSLAGAAYEQYF. The full variable domain, with the rest looked up from reference TRBV7-2 and TRBJ2-7, is GAGVSQSPSNKVTEKGKDVELRCDPISGHTALYWYRQSLGQGLEFLIYFQGNSAPDKSGLPSDRFSAERTGGSVSTLTIQRTQQEDSAVYLCASSLAGAAYEQYFGPGTRLTVT.

The gene calls are TRBV5-4 and TRBJ1-2; 8 bases fit TRBD1. CDR1 and CDR2 from the germline V gene are SGHNT and YYREEE (reference sequence). The V segment lost 4 bases and the J segment 7 bases; nucleotides outside the gene matches: 6. The CDR3 runs 13 residues. The CDR3 DNA follows: TGTGCCAGCAGCCAGGACAGGGAACGTGGCTACACCTTC. Its protein is CASSQDRERGYTF. The full variable domain, with the rest looked up from reference TRBV5-4 and TRBJ1-2, is ETGVTQSPTHLIKTRGQQVTLRCSSQSGHNTVSWYQQALGQGPQFIFQYYREEENGRGNFPPRFSGLQFPNYSSELNVNALELDDSALYLCASSQDRERGYTFGSGTRLTVV.

The chain combines TRBV30 with TRBJ1-4; D not certain. Germline loops: CDR1 GTSNPN, CDR2 SVGIG (reference sequence). The CDR3 is 11 residues long. The V gene lost 0 bases and the J gene lost 5 bases, with 1 base spanning the gap. The CDR3 coding sequence is TGTGCCTGGAGTGTAAATGAAAAACTGTTTTTT. Amino acid sequence: CAWSVNEKLFF.

The table lists this clone with a few counts. The CDR3: CASSSTASYGAFF. DNA for the CDR3: TGTGCCAGCAGCTCGACAGCTTCCTACGGAGCTTTCTTT. The chain recombines TRBV7-2 with TRBJ1-1; TRBD1 might be the D (5 bases). V was cut by 4 bases and J by 10 bases, with 16 bases left in between. The germline V gene encodes CDR1 SGHTA and CDR2 FQGNSA. The CDR3 runs 13 residues. Variable domain in full (rest from reference TRBV7-2 and TRBJ1-1): GAGVSQSPSNKVTEKGKDVELRCDPISGHTALYWYRQSLGQGLEFLIYFQGNSAPDKSGLPSDRFSAERTGGSVSTLTIQRTQQEDSAVYLCASSSTASYGAFFGQGTRLTVV.

V is TRBV10-3 and J is TRBJ1-4; D unclear. The CDR3 loop spans 14 amino acids. The V gene's germline CDR1 is ENHRY and CDR2 SYGVKD. Trimming left V 3 bases short and J 3 bases short, with 8 bases between. CDR3 region: CAISDGRSNEKLFF. CDR3 in DNA: TGTGCCATCAGTGATGGCAGATCTAATGAAAAACTGTTTTTT.

As concerns this clone: The same CDR3 can be traced to other DNA sequences in this sample. CDR3 sequence (DNA): TGTGCCAGCAGCTTCGGCGGGAGCTTCGAGCAGTACTTC. It yields the protein CASSFGGSFEQYF. The chain employs TRBV7-6 and TRBJ2-7; 7 bases fit TRBD2. V lost 3 bases, J lost 6 bases, and 5 bases stayed unmatched. Germline V gene data show CDR1 as SGHVS and CDR2 as FNYEAQ. The CDR3 consists of 13 residues.

Here the CDR3 reads CASSFQGEAFF. CDR3 in DNA: TGTGCCAGCAGCTTCCAGGGTGAAGCTTTCTTT. The chain employs TRBV7-2 and TRBJ1-1, with a tentative D call TRBD1 (5 bases). Trimming pared 3 bases from V and 7 bases from J, leaving 6 bases between. Germline CDR1 is SGHTA and CDR2 is FQGNSA. The CDR3 extends over 11 amino acids.

V and J are TRBV5-1 and TRBJ1-2; D gene ambiguous. The CDR3 spans 13 residues. In germline, CDR1 is SGHRS, CDR2 YFSETQ. Trimming left V 0 bases short and J 6 bases short, with 9 bases between. The CDR3 nucleotides read TGCGCCAGCAGCTTGGACCTACCGAATGGCTACACCTTC. Translation: CASSLDLPNGYTF.

The chain uses TRBV6-5 and TRBJ2-2; 7 nucleotides line up with TRBD1. CDR1 is MNHEY and CDR2 is SVGAGI in the germline V gene. This CDR3 is built from 15 residues. V gave up 6 bases and J gave up 1 base; unmatched junction bases: 5. CDR3 DNA: TGTGCCAGCAGCCTTAGACAGGGGAACACCGGGGAGCTGTTTTTT. It specifies CASSLRQGNTGELFF.

This clone was picked up one time. The V call is TRBV28, the J call TRBJ1-4, with no clear D. CDR3 size: 12 residues. The V end was cut by 3 bases, the J end by 8 bases, with 7 bases between. In germline, CDR1 is MDHEN, CDR2 SYDVKM. Written as DNA, the CDR3 is TGTGCCAGCAGTTTCGCGAGGGAAAAACTGTTTTTT. This translates into CASSFAREKLFF.

For this clone: The same CDR3 arises from other DNA sequences in this sample as well. This rearrangement joins TRBV28 to TRBJ1-2, with D perhaps TRBD1 (5 bases). The CDR3 is 14 amino acids. The V end was cut by 3 bases, the J end by 6 bases, with 14 bases between. Germline V gives CDR1 MDHEN, CDR2 SYDVKM. CDR3 coding DNA: TGTGCCAGCAGTTTGCTCAGGGTGACGGATGGCTACACCTTC. Its translation: CASSLLRVTDGYTF.

This rearrangement joins TRBV2 to TRBJ1-5; 9 positions agree with TRBD1. CDR1 and CDR2 from the germline V gene are SNHLY and FYNNEI. The CDR3 covers 16 residues. The V gene end was trimmed by 6 bases and the J gene end by 4 bases; junction bases not matched to a gene: 10. The CDR3 region is CASRDSTGGFNQPQHF. CDR3 bases: TGTGCCAGCAGAGATTCAACAGGGGGCTTTAATCAGCCCCAGCATTTT.

The gene calls are TRBV18 and TRBJ2-5; TRBD2 is a possible D gene (6 bases). CDR1 KGHSH and CDR2 LQKENI come from the germline V gene. The CDR3 covers 16 residues. V shed 2 bases and J shed 5 bases, with 18 bases lying between them. The CDR3 sequence: CASSPEGRSISETQYF. CDR3 DNA: TGTGCCAGCTCACCAGAGGGGAGGAGTATTTCGGAGACCCAGTACTTC.

The chain employs TRBV5-4 and TRBJ1-3; tentative D call: TRBD1 (5 bases). Germline values: CDR1 SGHNT, CDR2 YYREEE (reference sequence). V dropped 3 bases and J dropped 3 bases, with 13 bases sitting between them. The CDR3 runs 15 residues. In DNA form, the CDR3 reads TGTGCCAGCAGCTGGGGGTCCGGAAATGGAAACACCATATATTTT. This encodes CASSWGSGNGNTIYF.

The genes are TRBV18 and TRBJ2-3; 7 nucleotides align to TRBD2. Trimming at V came to 6 bases and at J to 2 bases, leaving 2 bases not matched to a gene. CDR3 length equals 13 residues. Germline V gene lookup returns CDR1 KGHSH and CDR2 LQKENI. CDR3 DNA sequence: TGTGCCAGCTCGGGAGGGGACACAGATACGCAGTATTTT. This encodes CASSGGDTDTQYF.

This clone was seen only once. V usage is TRBV6-6 and J usage is TRBJ1-1, with a weak D call TRBD1 (5 bases). Germline loops: CDR1 MNHNY, CDR2 SVGAGI (reference sequence). The CDR3 is made up of 13 amino acids. Between the trimmed V and J ends, which lost 6 bases and 1 base, there was a span of 9 bases. Here the CDR3 reads CASRNTGNTEAFF. CDR3 nucleotides: TGTGCCAGCAGAAACACAGGGAACACTGAAGCTTTCTTT.